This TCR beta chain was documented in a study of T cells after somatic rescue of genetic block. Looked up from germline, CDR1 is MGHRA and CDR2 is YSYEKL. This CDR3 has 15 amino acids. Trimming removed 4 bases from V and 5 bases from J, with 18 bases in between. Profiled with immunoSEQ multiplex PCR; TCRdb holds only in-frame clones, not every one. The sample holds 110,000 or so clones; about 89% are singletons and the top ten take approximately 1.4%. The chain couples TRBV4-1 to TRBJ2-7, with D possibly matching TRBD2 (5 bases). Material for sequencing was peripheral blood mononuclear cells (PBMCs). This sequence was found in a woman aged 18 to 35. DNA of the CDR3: TGCGCCAGCAGCCGTCCGGACGTGGGAGTCGACGAGCAGTACTTC. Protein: CASSRPDVGVDEQYF.